One sample yielded the 21 T cell receptor beta chains listed below, sequenced in a study of response to subunit inactivated influenza vaccine. TCRdb ran MiXCR on the RT-PCR reads and lists one entry per CDR3 protein. Here the sample spans just under 550,000 distinct CDR3 sequences, around 25% being singletons. These data also featured in a second study, about T cells expressing NK-cell markers. That report notes: Scientists made TCR beta cDNA using 5'RACE template switching with UMIs.

This specimen consisted of CD4+ T cells sorted from PBMCs, obtained roughly 13 days after vaccination. These receptors were taken from a man aged 45-60 years who received an inactivated influenza vaccine.

The CDR3 here is CASTSSTDTQYF. The CDR3 DNA reads TGTGCCAGCACCTCCTCCACAGATACGCAGTATTTT. The chain has TRBV11-2 and TRBJ2-3; D is unresolved. Germline V CDR1 and CDR2: SGHAT, FQNNGV. The CDR3 contains 12 residues. Trimming cost V 7 bases and J 2 bases, with 7 bases left between them.

The table lists this clonotype with a few counts. The gene calls are TRBV24-1 and TRBJ2-5; D unclear. Trimming pared 1 base from V and 0 bases from J, leaving 8 bases between. Germline V gene data show CDR1 as KGHDR and CDR2 as SFDVKD. The CDR3 length is 15 residues. As DNA, the CDR3 is TGTGCCACCAGTGATTTCAAGGCCCACCAAGAGACCCAGTACTTC. Its translation: CATSDFKAHQETQYF.

This clonotype was seen only a few times. The chain combines TRBV12-3 or TRBV12-4 with TRBJ2-7; D unresolved. Between the trimmed V and J ends, which lost 1 base and 3 bases, there was a span of 7 bases. The CDR3 extends over 13 amino acids. The CDR3 region has the DNA TGTGCCAGCAGTTTAGGGCATAACTACGAGCAGTACTTC. As protein: CASSLGHNYEQYF.

The V and J genes are TRBV5-1 and TRBJ2-3, with a weak D call TRBD2 (6 bases). This CDR3 has 16 residues. Trimming took 3 bases from V and 0 from J, leaving 14 bases between them. CDR1 is SGHRS, CDR2 YFSETQ, per germline. The CDR3 nucleotides read TGCGCCAGCAGCTGGACGGGCGGGGTTAGCACAGATACGCAGTATTTT. It yields the protein CASSWTGGVSTDTQYF.

This clonotype showed up many times. The chain recombines TRBV20-1 with TRBJ1-6; 10 nucleotides line up with TRBD1. In germline, CDR1 is DFQATT, CDR2 SNEGSKA (reference sequence). The CDR3 totals 15 residues. J gave up 7 bases and V 3 bases, and 6 bases lay outside the gene matches. The CDR3 region is CSASLGQGVNSPLHF. The DNA of the CDR3 is TGCAGTGCTAGCCTCGGACAGGGGGTAAATTCACCCCTCCACTTT.

CDR3 DNA sequence: TGTGCCAGCAGTTACGGCAGGAGATACTACGAGCAGTACTTC. Its translation is CASSYGRRYYEQYF. The chain carries TRBV6-5 and TRBJ2-7; D call uncertain. V was cut by 2 bases and J by 3 bases, with 11 bases left in between. The germline V gene has CDR1 MNHEY and CDR2 SVGAGI. The CDR3 is 14 residues long.

The chain couples TRBV25-1 to TRBJ2-2; TRBD1 matches 8 bases. The germline V gene encodes CDR1 MGHDK and CDR2 SYGVNS. The V segment lost 5 bases and the J segment 3 bases; nucleotides outside the gene matches: 14. This CDR3 region has 18 residues. Here the CDR3 DNA reads TGTGCCAGCAGTAAACGACAGGGGAATTTAGTGGACACCGGGGAGCTGTTTTTT. Translating gives CASSKRQGNLVDTGELFF.

The chain employs TRBV4-1 and TRBJ2-3, with no clear D. Trimming took off 3 bases at V and 0 bases at J, with 13 bases between the two ends. There are 16 residues in the CDR3. The germline V gene encodes CDR1 MGHRA and CDR2 YSYEKL. The CDR3 DNA sequence: TGCGCCAGCAGCCAGGTGGTTTCACCTAGCACAGATACGCAGTATTTT. Amino acid sequence: CASSQVVSPSTDTQYF.

This clonotype was picked up one time. The chain has TRBV9 and TRBJ1-5; maybe TRBD1 (5 bases). Per the germline V gene, CDR1 is SGDLS and CDR2 is YYNGEE. The V end lost 2 bases, the J end lost 7 bases, and 13 bases lay between the germline ends. The CDR3 is 14 amino acids. In DNA form, the CDR3 reads TGTGCCAGCAGCGTTTTGACAGCCCTCCAGCCCCAGCATTTT. Its translation: CASSVLTALQPQHF.

The J gene is TRBJ1-6, the V gene TRBV19; D unresolved. Trimming pared 4 bases from V and 8 bases from J, leaving 21 bases between. Germline CDR1 and CDR2: LNHDA and SQIVND (reference sequence). This CDR3 comprises 17 residues. CDR3 nucleotides: TGTGCCAGTAGTAGAGAGGTGTCGGCAGGCACCCATTCACCCCTCCACTTT. Encoded protein: CASSREVSAGTHSPLHF.

This clonotype was observed a handful of times. The chain's CDR3 is CSVTHGDRQAFF. DNA for the CDR3: TGCAGCGTTACTCATGGGGATCGTCAAGCTTTCTTT. The chain carries TRBV29-1 and TRBJ1-1; no clear D. From germline, CDR1 is SQVTM and CDR2 ANQGSEA. Trimming pared 5 bases from V and 9 bases from J, leaving 16 bases between. This CDR3 has 12 residues. The entire variable domain, with the rest obtained from reference TRBV29-1 and TRBJ1-1, is as follows: SAVISQKPSRDICQRGTSLTIQCQVDSQVTMMFWYRQQPGQSLTLIATANQGSEATYESGFVIDKFPISRPNLTFSTLTVSNMSPEDSSIYLCSVTHGDRQAFFGQGTRLTVV.

V and J are TRBV18 and TRBJ2-5; a possible D gene is TRBD1 (5 bases). The germline V gene has CDR1 KGHSH and CDR2 LQKENI. The germline V and J ends were trimmed by 2 bases and 5 bases, with 9 bases remaining between them. The CDR3 consists of 13 residues. CDR3: CASSPTTAETQYF. CDR3 DNA sequence: TGTGCCAGCTCACCAACGACAGCGGAGACCCAGTACTTC.

The chain joins TRBV29-1 to TRBJ2-1, with D possibly TRBD2 on 5 matching bases. Germline V gene data show CDR1 as SQVTM and CDR2 as ANQGSEA. V shed 8 bases and J shed 12 bases, with 11 bases lying between them. The CDR3 length is 9 residues. The CDR3 bases are TGCAGCTTCCGGGAAGGGCAGTTCTTC. Amino acid sequence: CSFREGQFF.

This clonotype was seen ten or more times. This chain joins TRBV19 and TRBJ2-3; no reliable D call. The CDR3 runs to 15 residues. V lost 2 bases, J lost 5 bases, and 14 bases lay in between. Germline CDR1 and CDR2: LNHDA and SQIVND (reference sequence). The CDR3 sequence is CASSILSLQGDTQYF. CDR3 nucleotide sequence: TGTGCCAGTAGTATACTGAGTCTACAAGGAGATACGCAGTATTTT.

This clonotype came up a few times. The gene calls are TRBV12-3 or TRBV12-4 and TRBJ1-1; the D gene is possibly TRBD1 (5 bases). The CDR3 consists of 13 residues. Trimming took off 8 bases at V and 3 bases at J, with 13 bases between the two ends. CDR3 amino acids: CASRPGRYTEAFF. In DNA, the CDR3 is TGTGCCAGCCGCCCAGGGCGGTACACTGAAGCTTTCTTT.

The CDR3 here is CAWKGAGQTEAFF. The CDR3 nucleotides read TGTGCCTGGAAGGGGGCTGGTCAAACTGAAGCTTTCTTT. The V gene is TRBV30, the J gene TRBJ1-1; 7 positions match TRBD1. The V and J ends lost 4 bases and 5 bases, in that order; junction bases with no gene match: 7. Per germline, CDR1 GTSNPN and CDR2 SVGIG (reference sequence). CDR3 size: 13 residues.

In its sample, this clonotype was seen a few times. The chain uses TRBV5-1 and TRBJ2-1; weak D call: TRBD1 (5 bases). The germline CDR1 and CDR2 sequences are SGHRS and YFSETQ. The CDR3 has 14 amino acids. Trimming removed 4 bases from V and 5 bases from J, with 13 bases in between. The CDR3 DNA follows: TGCGCCAGCAGCCCCCTTCAGGGCAACAATGAGCAGTTCTTC. Translation gives CASSPLQGNNEQFF.

This clonotype was detected a few times. This chain connects TRBV20-1 to TRBJ2-1; 8 bases agree with TRBD1. Germline assignment: CDR1 DFQATT and CDR2 SNEGSKA (reference sequence). This CDR3 is 16 amino acids long. The J segment lost 4 bases and the V segment lost 0 bases, leaving 8 bases of the junction unmatched. The CDR3 loop reads CSARERQGRAYNEQFF. CDR3 nucleotides: TGCAGTGCTAGAGAACGACAGGGGCGAGCGTACAATGAGCAGTTCTTC.

The rearrangement joins TRBV12-3 or TRBV12-4 to TRBJ1-1; D remains ambiguous. Deletions cut 5 bases from V and 6 bases from J, with 16 bases between. This CDR3 contains 14 residues. The CDR3 DNA follows: TGTGCCAGCAGTCCAGTTGTAACGCTGGCTGAAGCTTTCTTT. It specifies CASSPVVTLAEAFF.

There are a few counts of this clonotype. The chain is built from TRBV7-2 and TRBJ2-1, with D perhaps matching TRBD2 (5 bases). Between the trimmed V and J ends, which lost 5 bases and 9 bases, there was a span of 14 bases. The CDR3 sequence is 13 residues long. Per germline, CDR1 SGHTA and CDR2 FQGNSA. CDR3 sequence reads: CASSRDWSGEQFF. In DNA, the CDR3 is TGTGCCAGCAGCCGAGACTGGAGCGGTGAGCAGTTCTTC.

This clonotype has just a few counts. The J gene is TRBJ2-3, the V gene TRBV20-1; D unclear. V was trimmed by 1 base and J by 1 base, leaving 9 bases between them. Germline V gene data show CDR1 as DFQATT and CDR2 as SNEGSKA (reference sequence). The CDR3 length is 14 residues. The CDR3 coding sequence is TGCAGTGCTAGAGTCCTTGGGGGCACAGATACGCAGTATTTT. This sequence encodes CSARVLGGTDTQYF.